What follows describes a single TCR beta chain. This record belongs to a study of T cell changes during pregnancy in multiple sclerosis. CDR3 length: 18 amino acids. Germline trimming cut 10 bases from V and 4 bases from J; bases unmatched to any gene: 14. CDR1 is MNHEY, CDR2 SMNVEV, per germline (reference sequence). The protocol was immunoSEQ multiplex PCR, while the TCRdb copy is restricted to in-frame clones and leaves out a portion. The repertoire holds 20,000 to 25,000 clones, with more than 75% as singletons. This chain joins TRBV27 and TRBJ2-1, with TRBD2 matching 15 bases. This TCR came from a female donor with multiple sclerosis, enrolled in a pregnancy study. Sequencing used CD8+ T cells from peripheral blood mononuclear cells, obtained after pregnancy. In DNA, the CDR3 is TGTGCCACCTCACCGGGACTAGCGGGAGGCTGGGGTTACAATGAGCAGTTCTTC. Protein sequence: CATSPGLAGGWGYNEQFF.